The 21 T cell receptor beta chains reported below all come from one sample, sequenced in a study of human T cells and chemical hapten exposure. The time point here: pre-sensitization, week 0. Treatment in this sample: therapeutic diphenylcyclopropenone sensitization with weekly scalp DPC. TCRdb re-called the RACE reads through MiXCR, storing one row per CDR3 protein. The sample consists of roughly 120,000 distinct CDR3 sequences, approximately 12% of them appearing once. This specimen consisted of whole blood, obtained in connection with sensitization to the hapten diphenylcyclopropenone (DPC). These receptors were taken from a woman between 18 and 29 years old with alopecia areata. Some clones in this sample may be carry-over from other donors' samples.

J is TRBJ1-2 and V is TRBV28, with D perhaps matching TRBD1 (5 bases). Germline V lookup: CDR1 MDHEN, CDR2 SYDVKM. The V end was cut by 7 bases, the J end by 2 bases, with 8 bases between. CDR3 size: 12 residues. DNA of the CDR3: TGTGCCAGCAATGCAGGGAACTATGGCTACACCTTC. It yields the protein CASNAGNYGYTF.

In this sample, this clonotype turned up many times. The chain recombines TRBV6-5 with TRBJ2-2, with D hard to call. The germline gives CDR1 MNHEY, CDR2 SVGAGI. The CDR3 is made up of 12 amino acids. Trimming stripped 3 bases from V and 4 bases from J, with 3 bases between. The CDR3 loop reads CASSYGTGELFF. The CDR3 DNA reads as TGTGCCAGCAGTTATGGCACCGGGGAGCTGTTTTTT.

This clonotype was seen ten or more times. This chain uses TRBV27 with TRBJ1-2, with D possibly matching TRBD1 (6 bases). This CDR3 comprises 18 residues. The V end lost 0 bases, the J end lost 2 bases, and 19 bases lay between the germline ends. Germline lookup yields CDR1 MNHEY and CDR2 SMNVEV (reference sequence). For the CDR3, the DNA is TGTGCCAGCAGTTTATCGAGTCCTCGGACAGATCTAAACTATGGCTACACCTTC. Its translation: CASSLSSPRTDLNYGYTF.

V is TRBV7-2 and J is TRBJ2-2; either TRBD1 or TRBD2 may fit D (5 bases each). The CDR3 has 15 residues. V was shortened by 6 bases and J by 6 bases, with 17 bases between the two germline ends. Per the germline V gene, CDR1 is SGHTA and CDR2 is FQGNSA. Here the CDR3 reads CASRPGPSSPGELFF. CDR3 nucleotides: TGTGCCAGCAGGCCGGGACCGAGTAGCCCCGGGGAGCTGTTTTTT.

The CDR3 DNA reads TGTGCCAGCAGTTTTTCGGGAGACTATGGCTACACCTTC. Protein: CASSFSGDYGYTF. V and J are TRBV27 and TRBJ1-2, with D uncertain. The V end lost 3 bases, the J end lost 3 bases, and 8 bases lay between the germline ends. The CDR3 is 13 amino acids. CDR1 is MNHEY, CDR2 SMNVEV, per germline (reference sequence).

This clonotype was seen a handful of times. The J gene is TRBJ2-7, the V gene TRBV7-6; D is unclear. Germline CDR1 is SGHVS and CDR2 is FNYEAQ. V lost 5 bases and J lost 4, with 24 bases in between. The CDR3 spans 17 residues. For the CDR3, the DNA is TGTGCCAGCAGCCCTAGAGTCATAGGTTACGGCGTATACGAGCAGTACTTC. This codes for CASSPRVIGYGVYEQYF.

The chain couples TRBV12-3 or TRBV12-4 to TRBJ1-5; no definite D call. The CDR3 sequence is 14 residues long. V was shortened by 2 bases and J by 4 bases, with 9 bases between the two germline ends. CDR3 protein: CASSLQSGNQPQHF. The CDR3 DNA follows: TGTGCCAGCAGTTTACAGTCCGGAAATCAGCCCCAGCATTTT.

V and J are TRBV29-1 and TRBJ1-2; the D is unclear. V was trimmed by 4 bases and J by 4 bases, leaving 13 bases between them. The CDR3 sequence is 13 residues long. CDR1 is SQVTM and CDR2 is ANQGSEA in the germline V gene. In DNA form, the CDR3 reads TGCAGCGTTGCCGACATTGGAACCTATGGCTACACCTTC. Translation: CSVADIGTYGYTF.

This chain links TRBV6-5 with TRBJ1-1; no clear D gene. Germline-derived CDR1 and CDR2 are MNHEY and SVGAGI. The CDR3 sequence is 15 residues long. The V end was cut by 2 bases, the J end by 1 base, with 11 bases between. CDR3 in DNA: TGTGCCAGCAGTTACGACGGCAGATCGAACACTGAAGCTTTCTTT. Amino acid sequence: CASSYDGRSNTEAFF.

This clonotype was counted a few times. This chain links TRBV6-5 with TRBJ2-2, with TRBD2 matching over 8 bases. This CDR3 has 16 residues. The junction had 5 bases not matched to a gene; V was cut back by 2 bases and J by 3 bases. CDR1 and CDR2 (germline): MNHEY, SVGAGI. In nucleotides, the CDR3 is TGTGCCAGCAGTTACGACGGGAGGGTGGACACCGGGGAGCTGTTTTTT. Its protein is CASSYDGRVDTGELFF.

This chain joins TRBV4-3 and TRBJ2-5, with D possibly matching TRBD2 (6 bases). This CDR3 has 17 amino acids. Germline lookup yields CDR1 LGHNA and CDR2 YSLEER. V shed 0 bases and J shed 4 bases, with 18 bases lying between them. Written as DNA, the CDR3 is TGCGCCAGCAGCCAAGACCCGATAGGTACTAGCCGAGAGACCCAGTACTTC. It codes for CASSQDPIGTSRETQYF.

This clonotype was counted many times. The rearrangement uses TRBV3-1 and TRBJ2-7; D call uncertain. CDR3 size: 15 residues. CDR1 and CDR2 from the germline V gene are LGHDT and YNNKEL (reference sequence). V was shortened by 6 bases and J by 0 bases, with 15 bases between the two germline ends. The CDR3 DNA reads TGTGCCAGCAGTCCAAGCAGGTACCTCTCCTACGAGCAGTACTTC. Translating it yields CASSPSRYLSYEQYF.

This clonotype appeared many times. V is TRBV9 and J is TRBJ1-3; D is unresolved. This CDR3 spans 10 amino acids. Trimming removed 7 bases from V and 1 base from J, with 0 bases in between. The germline gives CDR1 SGDLS, CDR2 YYNGEE. CDR3 region: CASSGNTIYF. CDR3 DNA sequence: TGTGCCAGCTCTGGAAACACCATATATTTT.

This clonotype was recorded a few times. This chain links TRBV6-2 or TRBV6-3 with TRBJ2-3, with D tentatively TRBD1 (6 bases). Trimming cost V 6 bases and J 6 bases, with 22 bases left between them. Germline loops: CDR1 MNHEY, CDR2 SVGEGT. This CDR3 comprises 16 residues. Here the CDR3 reads CASRPLGAGVGDTQYF. The CDR3 nucleotides read TGTGCCAGCAGGCCCCTGGGAGCAGGGGTGGGGGATACGCAGTATTTT.

This clonotype was seen ten or more times. V and J are TRBV10-2 and TRBJ2-7; a possible D gene is TRBD1 (5 bases). The CDR3 covers 15 residues. Germline-derived CDR1 and CDR2 are WSHSY and SAAADI. Trimming took 6 bases from V and 2 from J, leaving 17 bases between them. This CDR3 reads CASRFPGIGTYEQYF. The DNA for the CDR3 is TGCGCCAGCAGATTCCCAGGGATTGGGACCTACGAGCAGTACTTC.

The table lists this clonotype with a few counts. This rearrangement joins TRBV18 to TRBJ2-3; 9 bases match TRBD2. Germline CDR1 KGHSH, CDR2 LQKENI. The ends lost 2 bases at V and 5 bases at J; junction bases unmatched: 2. The CDR3 has 14 residues. The CDR3 DNA reads TGTGCCAGCTCACCAAGACTAGCGGAAGATACGCAGTATTTT. This sequence encodes CASSPRLAEDTQYF.

This rearrangement joins TRBV7-9 to TRBJ1-6, with a possible D match to TRBD1 (6 bases). Germline CDR1 and CDR2: SEHNR and FQNEAQ (reference sequence). The CDR3 loop spans 14 amino acids. With 1 base removed from V and 7 bases from J, the gap between germline ends came to 8 bases. The CDR3: CASSLDDRNSPLHF. The CDR3 DNA sequence: TGTGCCAGCAGCTTAGACGACAGGAATTCACCCCTCCACTTT. Full variable domain (rest looked up from reference TRBV7-9 and TRBJ1-6): DTGVSQNPRHKITKRGQNVTFRCDPISEHNRLYWYRQTLGQGPEFLTYFQNEAQLEKSRLLSDRFSAERPKGSFSTLEIQRTEQGDSAMYLCASSLDDRNSPLHFGNGTRLTVT.

This clonotype was picked up a small number of times. The rearrangement joins TRBV5-1 to TRBJ2-2; TRBD2 aligns across 7 bases. This CDR3 region has 14 residues. Trimming removed 5 bases from V and 5 bases from J; junction bases left unmatched: 6. Germline CDR1 is SGHRS and CDR2 is YFSETQ. CDR3 amino acids: CASRWSGATGELFF. The CDR3 coding sequence is TGCGCCAGCAGATGGAGCGGGGCGACCGGGGAGCTGTTTTTT.

This clonotype was detected a few times. The chain has TRBV20-1 and TRBJ1-5; 8 positions agree with TRBD1. This CDR3 region has 15 residues. Trimming cost V 0 bases and J 6 bases; bases outside gene matches: 7. The V gene's germline CDR1 is DFQATT and CDR2 SNEGSKA (reference sequence). The CDR3 loop reads CSARERTGMSQPQHF. DNA for the CDR3: TGCAGTGCTAGAGAGCGGACAGGGATGAGTCAGCCCCAGCATTTT.

This clonotype has at least ten counts. The V gene is TRBV7-9, the J gene TRBJ1-4, with D possibly TRBD1 on 6 matching bases. This CDR3 region has 19 residues. Looked up from germline, CDR1 is SEHNR and CDR2 is FQNEAQ (reference sequence). V was clipped by 1 base and J by 5 bases, with 23 bases between them. The CDR3 sequence is CASSLGMGTGPSLNEKLFF. The DNA of the CDR3 is TGTGCCAGCAGCTTAGGAATGGGTACAGGGCCGTCTTTGAATGAAAAACTGTTTTTT.

This clonotype was counted only a few times. This chain connects TRBV7-9 to TRBJ1-1; D is ambiguous. V shed 4 bases and J shed 2 bases, with 14 bases lying between them. Germline loops: CDR1 SEHNR, CDR2 FQNEAQ (reference sequence). This CDR3 contains 15 residues. Here the CDR3 DNA reads TGTGCCAGCAGCTCAATACTAGGCCCAAACACTGAAGCTTTCTTT. It encodes CASSSILGPNTEAFF.